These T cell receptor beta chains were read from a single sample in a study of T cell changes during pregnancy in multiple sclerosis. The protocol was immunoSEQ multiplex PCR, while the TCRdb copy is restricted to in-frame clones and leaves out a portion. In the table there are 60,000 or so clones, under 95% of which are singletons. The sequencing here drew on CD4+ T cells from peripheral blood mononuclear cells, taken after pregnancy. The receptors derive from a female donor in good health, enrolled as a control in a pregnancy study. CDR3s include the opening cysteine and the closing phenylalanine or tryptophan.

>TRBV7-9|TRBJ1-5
CASSGGPERNQPQHF
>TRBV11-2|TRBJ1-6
CASSLDSYSPLHF
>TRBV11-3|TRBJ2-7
CASSLQGGYEQYF
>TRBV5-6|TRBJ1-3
CASSFQGGNGNTIYF
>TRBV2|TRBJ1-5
CASSVRGARGNQPQHF
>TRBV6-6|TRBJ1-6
CASSPDNSPLHF
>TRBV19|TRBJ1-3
CATNSGLSGNTIYF
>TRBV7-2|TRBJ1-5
CASSLARGGDQPQHF
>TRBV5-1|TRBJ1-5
CASREGTTNQPQHF
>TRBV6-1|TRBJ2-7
CASSPGGQGPYEQYF
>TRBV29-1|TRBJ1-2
CSARLEQGGYGYTF
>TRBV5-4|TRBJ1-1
CASTLGGGQNTEAFF
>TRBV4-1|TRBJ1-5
CASSQNTGTGSNQPQHF
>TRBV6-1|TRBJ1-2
CASSEATGTLGYTF
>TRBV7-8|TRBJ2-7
CASSTRTRERRRNHEQYF
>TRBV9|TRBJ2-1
CASSVGGTSGGNEQFF
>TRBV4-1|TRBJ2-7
CASSQGRGKYEQYF
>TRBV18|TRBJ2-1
CASSPWDSFTLGNEQFF
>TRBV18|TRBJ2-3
CASSPAALQGSDTQYF
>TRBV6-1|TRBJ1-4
CASSEASGTGVEKLFF
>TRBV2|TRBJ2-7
CASSDFRVTGSEQYF
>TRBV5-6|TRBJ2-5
CASQEKLQETQYF
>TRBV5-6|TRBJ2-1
CASSWGPAGGDEQFF
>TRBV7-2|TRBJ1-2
CASSLESSGVSGYTF
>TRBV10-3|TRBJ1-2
CAISPGQDYGYTF
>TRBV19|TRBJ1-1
CASTKTGQRDTEAFF
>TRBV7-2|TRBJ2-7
CASSRRQGGTDEQYF
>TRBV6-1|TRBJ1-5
CASSDRDNQPQHF
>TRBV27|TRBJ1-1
CASSPTLRRRAFF
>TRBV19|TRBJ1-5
CASSMTGVGEPQHF
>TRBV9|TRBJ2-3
CASSVEEERTDTQYF
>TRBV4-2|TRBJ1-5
CASSQEGADYYSNQPQHF
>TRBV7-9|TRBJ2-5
CASSLGGTGTRETQYF
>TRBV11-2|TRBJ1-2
CASQGNYGYTF
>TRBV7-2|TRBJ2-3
CASSLEIGTDTQYF
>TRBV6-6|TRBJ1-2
CASSSQGATGYTF
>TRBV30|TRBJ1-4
CARKEGTATNEKLFF
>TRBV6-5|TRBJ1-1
CASSYSGTGPEAFF
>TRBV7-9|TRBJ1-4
CASSLGNLRATRGEKLFF
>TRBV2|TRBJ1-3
CASRVDSSSGNTIYF
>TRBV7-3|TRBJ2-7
CASSTDSSGGYEQYF
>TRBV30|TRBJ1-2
CAWSPDRALYGYTF
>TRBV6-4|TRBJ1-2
CASSDQGSGGYTF
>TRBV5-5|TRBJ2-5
CASSLTVETQYF
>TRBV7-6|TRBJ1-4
CASSLVGAEKLFF
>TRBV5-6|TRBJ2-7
CASSLGLESLSEQYF
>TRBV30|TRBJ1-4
CAFGGSSNEKLFF
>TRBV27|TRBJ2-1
CASSLNRVNEQFF
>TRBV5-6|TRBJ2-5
CASSFLAVLAGGVKETQYF
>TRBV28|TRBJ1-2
CASSLTTGDNYGYTF
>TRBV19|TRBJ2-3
CASNRRGDTQYF
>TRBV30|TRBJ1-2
CAWSRDRPRGYTF
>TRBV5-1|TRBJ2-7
CASSEAATSGEGYEQYF
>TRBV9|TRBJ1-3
CASSDGQGLSGNTIYF
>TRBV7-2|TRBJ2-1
CASSAGGRLFREFF
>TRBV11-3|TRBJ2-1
CASSRKGNEQFF
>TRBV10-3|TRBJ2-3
CAISDGGTDTQYF
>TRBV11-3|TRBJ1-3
CASSSVSGNTIYF
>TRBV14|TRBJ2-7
CASSQVREQYF